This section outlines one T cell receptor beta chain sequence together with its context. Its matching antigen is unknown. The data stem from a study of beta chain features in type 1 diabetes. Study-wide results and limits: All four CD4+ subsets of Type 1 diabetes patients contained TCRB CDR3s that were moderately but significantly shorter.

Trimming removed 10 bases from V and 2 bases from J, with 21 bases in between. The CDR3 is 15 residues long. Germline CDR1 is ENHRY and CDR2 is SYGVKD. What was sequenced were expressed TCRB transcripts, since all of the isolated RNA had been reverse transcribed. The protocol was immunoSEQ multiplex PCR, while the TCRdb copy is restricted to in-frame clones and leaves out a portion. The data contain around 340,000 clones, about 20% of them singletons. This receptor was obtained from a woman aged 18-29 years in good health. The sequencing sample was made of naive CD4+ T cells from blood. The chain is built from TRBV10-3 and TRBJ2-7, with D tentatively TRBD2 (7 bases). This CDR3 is CASAGANGGTYEQYF. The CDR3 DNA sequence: TGTGCCAGCGCGGGGGCAAACGGGGGGACCTACGAGCAGTACTTC.